The clone carrying this T cell receptor beta chain was picked up a small number of times. This specimen belongs to a study of blood T cell repertoires in COVID-19. Authors' analysis steps: Estimation of nucleated cell counts was performed using reference gene primer amplification. Assay used: immunoSEQ multiplex PCR; TCRdb lists only in-frame clones, some missing. V and J calls and clone size follow that table, whereas D and trimming were derived from the DNA. The sample carries 43,000 or so clones, roughly 87% recorded once. The CDR3 has 16 amino acids. From germline, CDR1 is MNHNY and CDR2 SVGAGI (reference sequence). V shed 6 bases and J 7 bases; nucleotides not matched to a gene: 13.

This chain links TRBV6-6 with TRBJ1-5; 9 nucleotides align to TRBD1. This clonotype was obtained from a man aged 60 to 75 with active COVID-19. Sequencing was performed on peripheral blood. The CDR3 sequence: CASSRGQGEVGQPQHF. CDR3 bases: TGTGCCAGCAGCCGGGGACAGGGAGAAGTGGGCCAGCCCCAGCATTTT.